The clone carrying this TCR beta chain was found a few times. Its cognate antigen is unknown. This sample stems from a study of cytomegalovirus exposure and HLA in healthy donors. PCR employed 60 Vbeta and 13 Jbeta primers. Only in-frame clones appear in the TCRdb table, and some are missing; sequencing was by immunoSEQ multiplex PCR. Of approximately 100,000 clones detected, 74% appear once; the ten largest clones hold 2% to 2.5%. General observations from the study: HLA alleles were associated with 15,000 to 20,000 TCR beta sequences in a later analysis at 0.05 false discovery rate. In a later analysis, DRB1 alleles had the most associated TCRs; HLA-C alleles the fewest.

Germline V CDR1 and CDR2: LNHDA, SQIVND (reference sequence). V trimming: 7 bases; J trimming: 11 bases; junction bases outside the gene matches: 11. There are 14 residues in the CDR3. The sequencing input was PBMCs. This chain links TRBV19 with TRBJ1-1; TRBD1 matches 12 bases. The TCR sequence derives from a human donor in good health. The CDR3 region is CASKRDRGRVSAFF. The CDR3 region has the DNA TGTGCCAGTAAAAGGGACAGGGGGCGCGTTTCGGCTTTCTTT.